Described below is a single T cell receptor beta chain sequence and its context. The sample originates from a study of blood T cell repertoires in COVID-19. Study overall: PBMCs, B-cell-depleted T cells, or T cells were the source of the cDNA or gDNA that made up the material.

This table comes from immunoSEQ multiplex PCR, and its TCRdb copy is limited to in-frame clones, with some not included. Of about 220,000 clones listed, about nine tenths are singletons. In terms of age and location, participants ranged from roughly 18 to 90 years and lived in about 25 US areas. Membership in each cohort depended on participant-reported clinical history. From germline, CDR1 is SGHRS and CDR2 YFSETQ. This CDR3 region has 16 residues. V was pared by 4 bases and J by 7 bases, with 13 bases of the junction left unmatched. The chain couples TRBV5-1 to TRBJ1-2, with 10 bases identical to TRBD1. Sequencing was done on a sample of PBMCs or T cells enriched from blood (not recorded which). This receptor was obtained from a woman aged 40 to 49 with acute COVID-19. The CDR3 here is CASSASTTGGSVGYTF. In nucleotides, the CDR3 is TGCGCCAGCAGCGCCAGCACGACAGGGGGCTCGGTTGGCTACACCTTC.